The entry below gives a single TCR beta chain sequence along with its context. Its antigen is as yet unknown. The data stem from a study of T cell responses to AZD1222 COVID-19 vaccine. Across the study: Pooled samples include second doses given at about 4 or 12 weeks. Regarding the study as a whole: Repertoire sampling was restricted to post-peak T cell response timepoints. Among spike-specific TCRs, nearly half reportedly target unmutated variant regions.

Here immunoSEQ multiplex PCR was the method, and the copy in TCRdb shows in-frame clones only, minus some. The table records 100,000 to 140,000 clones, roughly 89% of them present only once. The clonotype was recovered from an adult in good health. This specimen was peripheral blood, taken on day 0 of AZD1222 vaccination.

This CDR3 reads CAWQGADTDTQYF. The DNA of the CDR3 is TGTGCCTGGCAGGGGGCGGACACAGATACGCAGTATTTT. The chain recombines TRBV30 with TRBJ2-3; TRBD1 matches 8 bases. The CDR3 is 13 residues long. In germline, CDR1 is GTSNPN, CDR2 SVGIG (reference sequence). Losses at the gene ends were 5 bases for V and 2 bases for J; bases not matched to a gene: 3.